Listed here is a single T cell receptor beta chain. The antigen is unknown. Regarding time point: patch test 1, 2 weeks after DPC sensitization. Treatment indicated: therapeutic diphenylcyclopropenone sensitization with weekly scalp DPC. The data are from a study of human T cells and chemical hapten exposure. Study-level information: Patients were mainly female, each with alopecia areata, totalis or universalis. Overall study findings and caveats: Patch test score showed a positive correlation with PT1 expanded TCR counts. Significantly more large CDR3 similarity clusters arose among expanded TCRs than among controls.

Attachment of unique molecular identifiers to individual cDNA molecules was performed in the library. Using its own MiXCR run on the RACE reads, TCRdb lists one record per CDR3 protein. This sample has just under 350,000 distinct CDR3 sequences, with about 7% found just once. This CDR3 contains 13 residues. The germline CDR1 and CDR2 sequences are SEHNR and FQNEAQ (reference sequence). V dropped 1 base and J dropped 6 bases, with 9 bases sitting between them. The source material was whole blood, sampled in connection with sensitization to the hapten diphenylcyclopropenone (DPC). The J gene is TRBJ1-2, the V gene TRBV7-9; the D is unclear. The TCR originated in a woman between 18 and 30 years old with alopecia areata. Some clones in this sample may be carry-over from other donors' samples. The CDR3 loop reads CASSLVDGNGYTF. CDR3 DNA: TGTGCCAGCAGCTTAGTGGACGGAAATGGCTACACCTTC.